One and the same sample provided the 31 T cell receptor beta chains below, sequenced in a study of blood T cells in healthy people across ages. Sample-barcoded 5' priming and a J-beta primer mix drove a second PCR of about 6 to 12 cycles. TCRdb ran MiXCR on the 5' RACE reads and lists one entry per CDR3 protein. The sample yields approximately 800,000 distinct CDR3 sequences, 53% seen once. Sequencing used blood. All receptors derive from a man older than 75 in good health.

This clonotype was counted between two and nine times. This chain uses TRBV27 with TRBJ2-5; D is unresolved. The CDR3 length is 15 residues. CDR1 and CDR2 from the germline V gene are MNHEY and SMNVEV (reference sequence). Between the trimmed V and J ends, which lost 0 bases and 3 bases, there was a span of 11 bases. CDR3 loop: CASSLSLFSKETQYF. The CDR3 DNA sequence: TGTGCCAGCAGTTTATCGTTGTTCAGCAAAGAGACCCAGTACTTC.

The chain has TRBV20-1 and TRBJ2-4, with D perhaps TRBD1 (5 bases). The J call may be incorrect, as the DNA end agrees better with TRBJ2-7. The CDR3 contains 14 residues. Germline loops: CDR1 DFQATT, CDR2 SNEGSKA (reference sequence). The CDR3 sequence: CSAREGVLPYEQYF. The CDR3 region has the DNA TGCAGTGCTAGAGAAGGGGTCTTACCCTACGAGCAGTACTTC.

A note on this clonotype: At one end, the junction sequence differs from germline, possibly due to a read error. This sequence joins TRBV5-1 and TRBJ2-5; D possibly corresponds to TRBD2 (6 bases). The CDR3 runs to 13 residues. Germline values: CDR1 SGHRS, CDR2 YFSETQ. The DNA for the CDR3 is TGCGCCGGCAGGAGGGGCTCCGGGGAGACCCAGTACTTC. This gives the protein CAGRRGSGETQYF. Full variable domain (outside the CDR3, taken from reference TRBV5-1 and TRBJ2-5): KAGVTQTPRYLIKTRGQQVTLSCSPISGHRSVSWYQQTPGQGLQFLFEYFSETQRNKGNFPGRFSGRQFSNSRSEMNVSTLELGDSALYLCAGRRGSGETQYFGPGTRLLVL.

The CDR3 DNA reads as TGCAGCCTAACCACGAGGCGGGGTAGCACAGATACGCAGTATTTT. Its translation is CSLTTRRGSTDTQYF. The gene calls are TRBV29-1 and TRBJ2-3; the D gene is possibly TRBD2 (6 bases). In germline, CDR1 is SQVTM, CDR2 ANQGSEA. This CDR3 contains 15 residues. Between the trimmed V and J ends, which lost 8 bases and 0 bases, there was a span of 18 bases.

The chain recombines TRBV12-3 or TRBV12-4 with TRBJ2-1; 9 nucleotides agree with TRBD2. The CDR3 has 14 amino acids. Germline trimming cut 3 bases from V and 6 bases from J; bases unmatched to any gene: 3. CDR3 residues: CASSFGGRGNEQFF. Here the CDR3 DNA reads TGTGCCAGCAGTTTCGGCGGGAGGGGCAATGAGCAGTTCTTC.

The count of this clonotype is one. This sequence joins TRBV4-1 and TRBJ1-1; 7 bases are shared with TRBD1. The CDR3 loop spans 16 amino acids. V lost 6 bases to trimming and J lost 0 bases; unmatched junction nucleotides: 10. CDR1 is MGHRA and CDR2 is YSYEKL in the germline V gene. In DNA form, the CDR3 reads TGCGCCAGCAGGAAGGGACAGCTTCTGGTGAACACTGAAGCTTTCTTT. Residues: CASRKGQLLVNTEAFF.

The chain links TRBV27 to TRBJ1-2; the D is unclear. Germline loops: CDR1 MNHEY, CDR2 SMNVEV (reference sequence). Trimming removed 5 bases at V and 4 bases at J, with 14 bases between. This CDR3 has 14 residues. The DNA of the CDR3 is TGTGCCAGCAGTCGGGCAGGTGCCTTCTATGGCTACACCTTC. Encoded protein: CASSRAGAFYGYTF.

This clonotype was seen ten or more times. J is TRBJ2-7 and V is TRBV7-2; perhaps TRBD2 as D (5 bases). CDR3 size: 12 residues. Germline lookup yields CDR1 SGHTA and CDR2 FQGNSA. The germline V and J ends were trimmed by 3 bases and 6 bases, with 9 bases remaining between them. In DNA, the CDR3 is TGTGCCAGCAGCTTGGCGGGTTTCGAGCAGTACTTC. This encodes CASSLAGFEQYF. The complete variable domain, with remaining parts taken from reference TRBV7-2 and TRBJ2-7, reads GAGVSQSPSNKVTEKGKDVELRCDPISGHTALYWYRQSLGQGLEFLIYFQGNSAPDKSGLPSDRFSAERTGGSVSTLTIQRTQQEDSAVYLCASSLAGFEQYFGPGTRLTVT.

This rearrangement joins TRBV29-1 to TRBJ2-7; tentative D call: TRBD1 (6 bases). CDR3 length equals 13 residues. Germline lookup yields CDR1 SQVTM and CDR2 ANQGSEA. Trimming stripped 6 bases from V and 3 bases from J, with 15 bases between. In nucleotides, the CDR3 is TGCAGCGTCCTGACAGGAGGAGTCTACGAGCAGTACTTC. Translating it yields CSVLTGGVYEQYF.

The chain combines TRBV10-2 with TRBJ1-2; TRBD1 matches at 8 bases. The V gene end was trimmed by 3 bases and the J gene end by 3 bases; junction bases not matched to a gene: 3. CDR3 size: 14 residues. The germline V gene encodes CDR1 WSHSY and CDR2 SAAADI. In nucleotides, the CDR3 is TGCGCCAGCAGTGAACAGGGGGAGTACTATGGCTACACCTTC. It is translated as CASSEQGEYYGYTF.

Concerning this clonotype itself: The CDR3 end shows no conserved phenylalanine or tryptophan, and so a read error is likely. The chain recombines TRBV18 with TRBJ2-7; a possible D gene is TRBD1 (6 bases). Germline values: CDR1 KGHSH, CDR2 LQKENI. The CDR3 is 14 amino acids. The V end was cut by 3 bases, the J end by 1 base, with 10 bases between. The CDR3 nucleotides are TGTGCCAGCTCACCGGTGGGGGCTTCCTACGAGCAGTACTTA. It translates to CASSPVGASYEQYL.

The chain has TRBV20-1 and TRBJ2-3, with a possible D match to TRBD2 (5 bases). The V gene's germline CDR1 is DFQATT and CDR2 SNEGSKA (reference sequence). V was clipped by 4 bases and J by 14 bases, with 25 bases between them. The length of the CDR3 is 14 residues. The CDR3 nucleotides read TGCAGTGCTACCTCCATAGGCGGGCCCAGATACGCGTATTTT. Translated, it gives CSATSIGGPRYAYF.

The chain combines TRBV6-1 with TRBJ2-4; D not certain. CDR3 length equals 14 residues. V shed 6 bases and J shed 0 bases, with 9 bases lying between them. Germline-derived CDR1 and CDR2 are MNHNS and SASEGT. The CDR3 coding sequence is TGTGCCAGCAGCGGGTCTATAGCCAAAAACATTCAGTACTTC. Translated: CASSGSIAKNIQYF.

This clonotype was observed a handful of times. V usage is TRBV14 and J usage is TRBJ1-1, with TRBD1 identical over 7 bases. Germline-derived CDR1 and CDR2 are SGHDN and FVKESK. V lost 4 bases, J lost 0 bases, and 2 bases stayed unmatched. The CDR3 is 14 amino acids. The CDR3 DNA sequence: TGTGCCAGCAGCCTGGACAGGATGAACACTGAAGCTTTCTTT. Amino acid sequence: CASSLDRMNTEAFF.

This clonotype was seen a handful of times. This sequence joins TRBV2 and TRBJ2-1; no definite D call. Germline V gives CDR1 SNHLY, CDR2 FYNNEI. The V end was cut by 4 bases, the J end by 8 bases, with 12 bases between. The CDR3 loop spans 13 amino acids. The CDR3 protein is CASSGISLYEQFF. CDR3 DNA sequence: TGTGCCAGCAGTGGAATCAGTCTATATGAGCAGTTCTTC.

The V call is TRBV15, the J call TRBJ2-5; D is undetermined. The CDR3 consists of 15 residues. V was pared by 0 bases and J by 3 bases, with 11 bases between. Germline CDR1 LNHNV, CDR2 YYDKDF (reference sequence). The CDR3 spells CATSRDLGREETQYF. Here the CDR3 DNA reads TGTGCCACCAGCAGAGATTTAGGCAGAGAAGAGACCCAGTACTTC.

This rearrangement joins TRBV27 to TRBJ2-7, with 10 positions matching TRBD2. J gave up 2 bases and V 8 bases, and 3 bases lay outside the gene matches. There are 13 residues in the CDR3. Germline V CDR1 and CDR2: MNHEY, SMNVEV (reference sequence). The CDR3 loop reads CASVAGGTYEQYF. In DNA form, the CDR3 reads TGTGCCAGCGTAGCGGGAGGAACCTACGAGCAGTACTTC.

The J gene is TRBJ2-5, the V gene TRBV20-1; TRBD2 matches 14 bases. CDR3 length equals 17 residues. J gave up 2 bases and V 6 bases, and 11 bases lay outside the gene matches. Germline assignment: CDR1 DFQATT and CDR2 SNEGSKA (reference sequence). CDR3 nucleotides: TGCAGTGCGAGCCGACTAGCGGGAGGGCCCCCGCAAGAGACCCAGTACTTC. This gives the protein CSASRLAGGPPQETQYF.

This clonotype came up many times. This chain joins TRBV4-1 and TRBJ1-6; TRBD1 might be the D (5 bases). Germline CDR1 is MGHRA and CDR2 is YSYEKL. The germline V and J ends were trimmed by 0 bases and 3 bases, with 15 bases remaining between them. This CDR3 has 18 amino acids. CDR3 DNA: TGCGCCAGCAGCCAAGATGGACGATCGGGGGTCTATAATTCACCCCTCCACTTT. Translating it yields CASSQDGRSGVYNSPLHF.

This clonotype was seen once. This chain connects TRBV18 to TRBJ2-7; D remains ambiguous. This CDR3 contains 15 residues. V shed 0 bases and J shed 0 bases, with 9 bases lying between them. Germline loops: CDR1 KGHSH, CDR2 LQKENI. The CDR3: CASSPPAPYSYEQYF. The CDR3 DNA reads TGTGCCAGCTCACCACCGGCCCCATACTCCTACGAGCAGTACTTC.

The chain employs TRBV6-1 and TRBJ2-5; TRBD1 matches at 7 bases. Germline V CDR1 and CDR2: MNHNS, SASEGT. The CDR3 runs to 13 residues. V lost 4 bases and J lost 3; bases outside the gene matches: 2. Written as DNA, the CDR3 is TGTGCCAGCAGTGTAGACAGGGAAGAGACCCAGTACTTC. Protein sequence: CASSVDREETQYF.

This chain connects TRBV2 to TRBJ1-6; D possibly corresponds to TRBD1 (5 bases). V shed 5 bases and J shed 7 bases, with 21 bases lying between them. The CDR3 is 17 residues long. Per the germline V gene, CDR1 is SNHLY and CDR2 is FYNNEI. The DNA of the CDR3 is TGTGCCAGCAGTTCTAACTTCTGGGCAGGGCAAAATTCACCCCTCCACTTT. Encoded protein: CASSSNFWAGQNSPLHF.

The V call is TRBV21-1, the J call TRBJ2-5; the table's D call of TRBD1 was not tested on the DNA. TRBV21-1 corresponds to a pseudogene. This CDR3 is built from 14 residues. The DNA for the CDR3 is TGTGCCAGCAGCAATCCGGACAGGGCAGAGACCCAGTACTTC. Translated: CASSNPDRAETQYF.

This chain links TRBV7-2 with TRBJ2-4; no definite D call. This CDR3 contains 16 residues. V was clipped by 5 bases and J by 1 base, with 15 bases between them. CDR1 and CDR2 from the germline V gene are SGHTA and FQGNSA. The chain's CDR3 is CASSDRVLIAKNIQYF. CDR3 DNA: TGTGCCAGCAGCGATCGGGTGCTGATCGCCAAAAACATTCAGTACTTC. Drawing the rest from reference TRBV7-2 and TRBJ2-4, the complete variable domain is GAGVSQSPSNKVTEKGKDVELRCDPISGHTALYWYRQSLGQGLEFLIYFQGNSAPDKSGLPSDRFSAERTGGSVSTLTIQRTQQEDSAVYLCASSDRVLIAKNIQYFGAGTRLSVL.

This clonotype was seen a few times. The genes are TRBV20-1 and TRBJ2-5; the match to TRBD2 covers 7 bases. Germline V lookup: CDR1 DFQATT, CDR2 SNEGSKA (reference sequence). The CDR3 runs to 12 residues. The ends lost 5 bases at V and 4 bases at J; junction bases unmatched: 4. In DNA, the CDR3 is TGCAGTGCTCCCACTAGCGTAGAGACCCAGTACTTC. Its translation is CSAPTSVETQYF.

This rearrangement joins TRBV28 to TRBJ1-2; D gene ambiguous. Trimming cost V 3 bases and J 6 bases, with 11 bases left between them. The CDR3 spans 13 residues. Germline CDR1 and CDR2: MDHEN and SYDVKM. CDR3 amino acids: CASSLGGYDGYTF. CDR3 DNA sequence: TGTGCCAGCAGTTTGGGTGGGTACGATGGCTACACCTTC.

The chain links TRBV20-1 to TRBJ2-7, with 9 positions matching TRBD1. The CDR3 length is 18 residues. CDR1 and CDR2 (germline): DFQATT, SNEGSKA (reference sequence). Losses at the gene ends were 4 bases for V and 0 bases for J; bases not matched to a gene: 16. CDR3 loop: CSATTVPGQGPSSYEQYF. In DNA, the CDR3 is TGCAGTGCTACCACCGTCCCGGGACAGGGTCCCAGCTCCTACGAGCAGTACTTC.

This sequence joins TRBV6-6 and TRBJ1-4; D is undetermined. The V gene lost 6 bases and the J gene lost 7 bases, with 9 bases spanning the gap. The CDR3 consists of 12 residues. Per the germline V gene, CDR1 is MNHNY and CDR2 is SVGAGI (reference sequence). CDR3 amino acids: CASREVGEKLFF. In nucleotides, the CDR3 is TGTGCCAGCAGAGAGGTCGGTGAAAAACTGTTTTTT.

The chain is built from TRBV30 and TRBJ2-7; D might be TRBD1 (6 bases). V was clipped by 1 base and J by 1 base, with 8 bases between them. The V gene's germline CDR1 is GTSNPN and CDR2 SVGIG (reference sequence). CDR3 length: 13 residues. Here the CDR3 DNA reads TGTGCCTGGAGTGGCAGGGGATCCTACGAGCAGTACTTC. Translating gives CAWSGRGSYEQYF. The variable domain in full, with the rest retrieved from reference TRBV30 and TRBJ2-7, is SQTIHQWPATLVQPVGSPLSLECTVEGTSNPNLYWYRQAAGRGLQLLFYSVGIGQISSEVPQNLSASRPQDRQFILSSKKLLLSDSGFYLCAWSGRGSYEQYFGPGTRLTVT.

The CDR3 coding sequence is TGCGCCAGCAGCCGAGGGGACGAGAACACCGGGGAGCTGTTTTTT. Translating gives CASSRGDENTGELFF. The V and J genes are TRBV5-1 and TRBJ2-2; D is possibly TRBD1 or TRBD2 (5 bases each). This CDR3 is built from 15 residues. V lost 4 bases to trimming and J lost 1 base, with 11 bases between them. CDR1 SGHRS and CDR2 YFSETQ come from the germline V gene.

This sequence joins TRBV5-1 and TRBJ2-7; 9 nucleotides align to TRBD2. The DNA matches TRBJ2-5 better at its end, which makes the J call doubtful. CDR3 length: 17 residues. Germline-derived CDR1 and CDR2 are SGHRS and YFSETQ. This CDR3 is CASSPLAGPTEGETQYF. The CDR3 DNA sequence: TGCGCCAGCAGCCCCCTAGCGGGGCCCACCGAAGGAGAGACCCAGTACTTC.